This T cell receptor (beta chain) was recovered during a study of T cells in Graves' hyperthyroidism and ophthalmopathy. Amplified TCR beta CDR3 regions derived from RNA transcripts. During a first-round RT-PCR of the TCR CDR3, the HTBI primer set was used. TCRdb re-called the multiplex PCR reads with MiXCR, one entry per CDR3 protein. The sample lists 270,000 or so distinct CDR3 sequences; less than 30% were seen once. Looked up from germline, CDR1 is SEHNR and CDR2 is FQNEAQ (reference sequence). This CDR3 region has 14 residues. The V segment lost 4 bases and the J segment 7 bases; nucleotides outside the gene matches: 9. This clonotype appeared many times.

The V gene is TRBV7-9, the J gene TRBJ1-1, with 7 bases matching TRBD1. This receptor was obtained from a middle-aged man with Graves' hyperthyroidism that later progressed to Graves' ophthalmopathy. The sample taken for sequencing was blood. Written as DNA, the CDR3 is TGTGCCAGCAGCTACGGCGGGACAGTGATTGAAGCTTTCTTT. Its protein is CASSYGGTVIEAFF. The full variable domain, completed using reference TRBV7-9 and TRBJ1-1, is DTGVSQNPRHKITKRGQNVTFRCDPISEHNRLYWYRQTLGQGPEFLTYFQNEAQLEKSRLLSDRFSAERPKGSFSTLEIQRTEQGDSAMYLCASSYGGTVIEAFFGQGTRLTVV.